The 23 T cell receptor beta chains listed next were all sequenced from one sample in a study of cytomegalovirus exposure and HLA in healthy donors. It was with 60 Vbeta and 13 Jbeta primers that the PCR ran. Measured with immunoSEQ multiplex PCR; TCRdb has only the in-frame clones, and not every one. The top ten clones hold under 2.5% of a sample with around 150,000 clones, 75% to 80% of them seen once. The sample taken for sequencing was PBMCs. The receptor set was obtained from a man aged 25 to 45 in good health and CMV-seronegative.

V usage is TRBV27 and J usage is TRBJ2-7; D perhaps matches TRBD1 (6 bases). V lost 6 bases to trimming and J lost 3 bases, with 12 bases between them. The CDR3 covers 13 residues. Looked up from germline, CDR1 is MNHEY and CDR2 is SMNVEV (reference sequence). The CDR3 protein is CASRRTDLYEQYF. Here the CDR3 DNA reads TGTGCCAGCAGGAGGACAGACCTCTACGAGCAGTACTTC.

The gene calls are TRBV5-4 and TRBJ2-6; D ambiguous. The CDR3 runs to 17 residues. V was pared by 1 base and J by 1 base, with 12 bases between. CDR1 is SGHNT and CDR2 is YYREEE in the germline V gene (reference sequence). The CDR3 is CASSLRRRSSGANVLTF. In DNA form, the CDR3 reads TGTGCCAGCAGCTTGAGACGGAGATCTTCTGGGGCCAACGTCCTGACTTTC.

This sequence joins TRBV29-1 and TRBJ2-5, with D possibly TRBD1 on 6 matching bases. V dropped 5 bases and J dropped 5 bases, with 12 bases sitting between them. Germline V gene sequence: CDR1 SQVTM, CDR2 ANQGSEA. The CDR3 extends over 12 amino acids. The CDR3 DNA sequence: TGCAGCGTTCTCTCTAGGGGGGAGACCCAGTACTTC. Translation: CSVLSRGETQYF.

The chain has TRBV6-5 and TRBJ1-1; the D is unclear. The length of the CDR3 is 14 residues. V lost 5 bases, J lost 5 bases, and 15 bases lay in between. Germline V gene data show CDR1 as MNHEY and CDR2 as SVGAGI. The CDR3 DNA reads TGTGCCAGCAGTCCACAGACTATACAAACTGAAGCTTTCTTT. This encodes CASSPQTIQTEAFF.

V and J are TRBV9 and TRBJ2-1, with D maybe TRBD1 (6 bases). V was clipped by 3 bases and J by 2 bases, with 12 bases between them. This CDR3 region has 15 residues. Looked up from germline, CDR1 is SGDLS and CDR2 is YYNGEE. CDR3 region: CASSEQGGTYNEQFF. For the CDR3, the DNA is TGTGCCAGCAGCGAACAGGGTGGTACCTACAATGAGCAGTTCTTC.

This clone was seen once. The genes are TRBV7-2 and TRBJ2-1; D is undetermined. The CDR3 totals 13 residues. The V end was cut by 2 bases, the J end by 9 bases, with 11 bases between. Germline-derived CDR1 and CDR2 are SGHTA and FQGNSA. The CDR3 reads CASSLPSLSEQFF. Written as DNA, the CDR3 is TGTGCCAGCAGCTTACCTAGTTTGTCTGAGCAGTTCTTC.

This clone came up a few times. The V call is TRBV7-8, the J call TRBJ2-2; TRBD2 might be the D (6 bases). CDR3 length: 15 amino acids. Germline CDR1 and CDR2: SGHVS and FQNEAQ. Trimming took 2 bases from V and 3 from J, leaving 10 bases between them. This CDR3 is CASSLRETYTGELFF. The DNA of the CDR3 is TGTGCCAGCAGCTTACGGGAGACTTACACCGGGGAGCTGTTTTTT.

This clone was observed a handful of times. The chain combines TRBV9 with TRBJ2-5, with D possibly matching TRBD1 (7 bases). V was clipped by 0 bases and J by 0 bases, with 9 bases between them. The CDR3 is made up of 15 amino acids. CDR1 SGDLS and CDR2 YYNGEE come from the germline V gene. CDR3 DNA: TGTGCCAGCAGCGTAGGCAGGGGGGACCAAGAGACCCAGTACTTC. Protein sequence: CASSVGRGDQETQYF.

V gene TRBV28 combines with J gene TRBJ2-7, with D unclear. Trimming removed 1 base at V and 4 bases at J, with 5 bases between. CDR3 size: 12 residues. Germline V CDR1 and CDR2: MDHEN, SYDVKM. CDR3 nucleotide sequence: TGTGCCAGCAGTTTATCCCCTTACGAGCAGTACTTC. Protein product: CASSLSPYEQYF.

This clone was picked up a small number of times. V usage is TRBV25-1 and J usage is TRBJ2-1; 9 nucleotides match TRBD1. Germline V gene lookup returns CDR1 MGHDK and CDR2 SYGVNS. V was clipped by 8 bases and J by 3 bases; unmatched bases: 11. The CDR3 is made up of 16 amino acids. CDR3 sequence (DNA): TGTGCCAGCGGAAACGGGGGACAGGGAGTCTACAATGAGCAGTTCTTC. It is translated as CASGNGGQGVYNEQFF. Combining the CDR3 with reference TRBV25-1 and TRBJ2-1 gives the whole variable domain EADIYQTPRYLVIGTGKKITLECSQTMGHDKMYWYQQDPGMELHLIHYSYGVNSTEKGDLSSESTVSRIRTEHFPLTLESARPSHTSQYLCASGNGGQGVYNEQFFGPGTRLTVL.

This sequence joins TRBV7-9 and TRBJ1-5; no reliable D call. The CDR3 has 14 residues. V was trimmed by 5 bases and J by 0 bases, leaving 8 bases between them. The germline V gene has CDR1 SEHNR and CDR2 FQNEAQ (reference sequence). For the CDR3, the DNA is TGTGCCAGCAGCCCAGAGGATAGCAATCAGCCCCAGCATTTT. Amino acid sequence: CASSPEDSNQPQHF.

V is TRBV28 and J is TRBJ2-3; 8 bases agree with TRBD2. V shed 5 bases, J shed 3 bases, and the junction held 10 bases outside the gene matches. The CDR3 contains 16 residues. Germline CDR1 is MDHEN and CDR2 is SYDVKM. CDR3 coding DNA: TGTGCCAGCAGTCCCCGGGGTAGCGGGAAGACAGATACGCAGTATTTT. Its protein product is CASSPRGSGKTDTQYF.

CDR3 DNA sequence: TGTGCCAGCAGCGATCCCCTATCGGGAGGCGACAATGAGCAGTTCTTC. Protein: CASSDPLSGGDNEQFF. V gene TRBV11-2 combines with J gene TRBJ2-1, with 7 nucleotides matching TRBD2. CDR1 and CDR2 (germline): SGHAT, FQNNGV. The length of the CDR3 is 16 residues. The V and J ends lost 5 bases and 5 bases, in that order; junction bases with no gene match: 12.

This clone was observed a handful of times. V and J are TRBV12-5 and TRBJ1-4; no definite D call. The CDR3 extends over 17 amino acids. The V end was cut by 1 base, the J end by 6 bases, with 18 bases between. CDR1 LGHNT and CDR2 FRNRAP come from the germline V gene. The CDR3 reads CASGLAPGRLPYEKLFF. As DNA, the CDR3 is TGTGCTAGTGGTTTGGCCCCCGGGAGGCTCCCCTATGAAAAACTGTTTTTT.

The chain couples TRBV7-9 to TRBJ2-1; possible D gene TRBD2, 5 bases. The CDR3 spans 14 residues. Germline loops: CDR1 SEHNR, CDR2 FQNEAQ (reference sequence). V dropped 5 bases and J dropped 6 bases, with 14 bases sitting between them. Written as DNA, the CDR3 is TGTGCCAGCAGCACCCAACTAGTTGCCAATGAGCAGTTCTTC. Translating gives CASSTQLVANEQFF.

This chain uses TRBV5-4 with TRBJ1-3; D gene unclear. The CDR3 sequence is 14 residues long. Deletions cut 0 bases from V and 4 bases from J, with 8 bases between. Looked up from germline, CDR1 is SGHNT and CDR2 is YYREEE (reference sequence). Written as DNA, the CDR3 is TGTGCCAGCAGCTTGGATGCGGTCGGAAACACCATATATTTT. Protein sequence: CASSLDAVGNTIYF.

The rearrangement joins TRBV5-4 to TRBJ2-3, with 9 bases that match TRBD2. Per germline, CDR1 SGHNT and CDR2 YYREEE (reference sequence). V gave up 2 bases and J gave up 6 bases; unmatched junction bases: 4. This CDR3 has 14 amino acids. The CDR3 coding sequence is TGTGCCAGCAGCTTCATGCGGGAGGGGGATACGCAGTATTTT. Protein: CASSFMREGDTQYF.

This sequence joins TRBV7-9 and TRBJ1-1, with a tentative D call TRBD1 (6 bases). Germline assignment: CDR1 SEHNR and CDR2 FQNEAQ (reference sequence). Trimming shortened V by 4 bases and J by 4 bases, and 16 bases separated the two germline ends. This CDR3 has 15 amino acids. In nucleotides, the CDR3 is TGTGCCAGCAGCTCGAAGGCAGGGGAAGGCACTGAAGCTTTCTTT. Protein: CASSSKAGEGTEAFF.

The chain couples TRBV5-6 to TRBJ2-3, with a possible D match to TRBD1 (6 bases). Germline V lookup: CDR1 SGHDT, CDR2 YYEEEE. The CDR3 contains 13 residues. Trimming took off 4 bases at V and 5 bases at J, with 11 bases between the two ends. The CDR3 spells CASSPADRDTQYF. The CDR3 region has the DNA TGTGCCAGCAGCCCCGCGGACAGAGATACGCAGTATTTT.

V gene TRBV7-2 combines with J gene TRBJ2-6; D is ambiguous. The V end lost 1 base, the J end lost 4 bases, and 8 bases lay between the germline ends. The CDR3 is 15 residues long. Germline CDR1 is SGHTA and CDR2 is FQGNSA. CDR3 DNA: TGTGCCAGCAGCTTAGAGCCTACCGGGGCCAACGTCCTGACTTTC. Protein product: CASSLEPTGANVLTF.

The V call is TRBV10-3, the J call TRBJ2-7, with TRBD2 matching 12 bases. Per germline, CDR1 ENHRY and CDR2 SYGVKD. CDR3 length equals 18 residues. The V and J ends lost 2 bases and 1 base, in that order; junction bases with no gene match: 9. The CDR3 loop reads CAISETGTSGSRSYEQYF. The CDR3 coding sequence is TGTGCCATCAGTGAGACCGGGACTAGCGGGTCCCGTTCCTACGAGCAGTACTTC.

This clone was seen just once. The rearrangement links TRBV27 to TRBJ2-6; D unclear. Germline V CDR1 and CDR2: MNHEY, SMNVEV (reference sequence). The CDR3 runs to 13 residues. V was clipped by 5 bases and J by 2 bases, with 4 bases between them. The CDR3 region is CASSLAGANVLTF. Here the CDR3 DNA reads TGTGCCAGCAGTCTCGCTGGGGCCAACGTCCTGACTTTC. The whole variable domain, filled in from reference TRBV27 and TRBJ2-6, reads EAQVTQNPRYLITVTGKKLTVTCSQNMNHEYMSWYRQDPGLGLRQIYYSMNVEVTDKGDVPEGYKVSRKEKRNFPLILESPSPNQTSLYFCASSLAGANVLTFGAGSRLTVL.

In its sample, this clone was seen a few times. This sequence joins TRBV2 and TRBJ2-7; D is possibly TRBD2 (6 bases). This CDR3 region has 12 residues. Germline V gives CDR1 SNHLY, CDR2 FYNNEI. The V and J ends lost 11 bases and 3 bases respectively, with 14 bases between them. This chain's CDR3 is CAWGGEGYEQYF. The DNA for the CDR3 is TGTGCCTGGGGAGGCGAGGGCTACGAGCAGTACTTC.